A selection of T cell receptor beta chains follows, all from one sample in a study of T cells in Graves' hyperthyroidism and ophthalmopathy. Each CDR3 protein gets one entry after TCRdb re-called the multiplex PCR reads with MiXCR. The sample holds roughly 500,000 distinct CDR3 sequences, 46% seen once. Specimen: peripheral blood or thyroid tissue (not recorded which). These receptors came from an adult woman with Graves' disease, either hyperthyroidism or ophthalmopathy (not recorded which). Each CDR3 is given with its conserved first and last residue. D genes are given only for firm matches. Expanded clones are given a class, and other clones once, few, many or no size at all.

v_call	j_call	clone_size	d_call	cdr3_aa	cdr3_nt
TRBV11-2	TRBJ1-5	.	TRBD1	CASSLAGTGGIQPQHF	TGTGCCAGCAGCCTCGCCGGGACAGGGGGTATTCAGCCCCAGCATTTT
TRBV7-8	TRBJ1-5	many	.	CASSPAGQGVEPQHF	TGTGCCAGCAGCCCCGCGGGACAAGGGGTTGAGCCCCAGCATTTT
TRBV6-5	TRBJ1-3	many	.	CASTAGSHTGNTIYF	TGTGCCAGCACCGCGGGTAGTCATACTGGAAACACCATATATTTT
TRBV3-1	TRBJ2-5	many	.	CASSQEIQSGETQYF	TGTGCCAGCAGCCAAGAGATACAGTCGGGTGAGACCCAGTACTTC
TRBV5-1	TRBJ2-5	.	.	CASSLAAVRETQYF	TGCGCCAGCAGCTTGGCAGCGGTACGGGAGACCCAGTACTTC
TRBV5-8	TRBJ2-5	.	.	CASSFLGEETQYF	TGTGCCAGCAGCTTCCTGGGGGAGGAGACCCAGTACTTC
TRBV2	TRBJ2-7	many	.	CASMGGYEQYF	TGTGCCAGCATGGGTGGGTACGAGCAGTACTTC
TRBV2	TRBJ1-5	.	.	CASNRDDSNQPQHF	TGTGCCAGCAACAGGGACGATAGCAATCAGCCCCAGCATTTT
TRBV25-1	TRBJ2-7	.	.	CASSVKSRDKTYEQYF	TGTGCCAGCAGTGTAAAGAGCCGGGATAAAACCTACGAGCAGTACTTC
TRBV6-5	TRBJ1-2	.	TRBD1	CASSYLGTGRDNYGYTF	TGTGCCAGCAGTTACCTCGGGACAGGAAGAGATAACTATGGCTACACCTTC
TRBV2	TRBJ2-7	.	TRBD2	CASKVKREDSYEQYF	TGTGCCAGCAAGGTCAAGCGGGAGGACTCCTACGAGCAGTACTTC
TRBV12-3/TRBV12-4	TRBJ1-5	many	.	CASGFQGSNQPQHF	TGTGCCAGCGGTTTTCAGGGGAGCAATCAGCCCCAGCATTTT
TRBV24-1	TRBJ2-2	few	.	CATSDSGVTGELFF	TGTGCCACCAGTGATTCTGGAGTCACCGGGGAGCTGTTTTTT
TRBV5-1	TRBJ1-5	.	TRBD1	CASSLGDGTAGDQPQHF	TGCGCCAGCAGCTTGGGGGACGGGACAGCAGGAGATCAGCCCCAGCATTTT
TRBV5-1	TRBJ2-7	.	TRBD1	CASSHAWDRGNEQYF	TGCGCCAGCAGCCATGCGTGGGACAGGGGCAACGAGCAGTACTTC
TRBV20-1	TRBJ2-7	few	.	CSASGGSSYEQYF	TGCAGTGCTAGTGGCGGCAGCTCCTACGAGCAGTACTTC
TRBV20-1	TRBJ2-2	many	TRBD1	CSARSPGQGPTGELFF	TGCAGTGCTAGATCCCCGGGACAGGGGCCCACCGGGGAGCTGTTTTTT
TRBV6-5	TRBJ2-5	.	TRBD1	CAISAGQGFSGGTQYF	TGTGCCATCAGTGCCGGACAGGGTTTTTCTGGAGGGACCCAGTACTTC
TRBV11-2	TRBJ1-1	.	.	CASSLGDGGYTEAFF	TGTGCCAGCAGCTTAGGAGATGGGGGATACACTGAAGCTTTCTTT
TRBV4-3	TRBJ2-7	.	.	CASKKMGLSYEQYF	TGCGCCAGCAAAAAGATGGGGCTATCCTACGAGCAGTACTTC